The present entry profiles one T cell receptor beta chain with its context. Antigen unknown. Looked up from germline, CDR1 is MDHEN and CDR2 is SYDVKM. The CDR3 sequence is 14 residues long. The V end lost 6 bases, the J end lost 5 bases, and 16 bases lay between the germline ends. The data stem from a study of cytotoxic CD8 clonotypes in ibrutinib-treated CLL. Study-wide context: Partial response occurred in some 25 patients and complete response in 2; at median about 6 years, approximately 15 remained remitted and about 12 progressed.

Study outcomes and limitations: Patients with sustained remission and those progressing were sampled at differing times.

For TCR beta libraries, around 1.8 micrograms of genomic DNA were obtained from cryopreserved PBMCs. The repertoire was sequenced with immunoSEQ multiplex PCR; TCRdb's copy has only in-frame clones and lacks some. The sample has 150,000 or so clones; approximately 80% are singletons. The sequence was collected from a human donor with chronic lymphocytic leukemia. V gene TRBV28 combines with J gene TRBJ1-2; D call uncertain. This material consisted of PBMCs, taken after 12 months of ibrutinib treatment. CDR3 protein: CASRTAWGSYGYTF. The CDR3 DNA is TGTGCCAGCAGAACTGCGTGGGGATCTTATGGCTACACCTTC.